The 19 T cell receptor beta chains given below trace back to one sample, sequenced in a study of CD8+CD57+ T cells in acquired aplastic anemia. Template material for TCR beta VDJ and CDR3 profiling consisted of genomic DNA. TCRdb independently ran MiXCR on the reads; one entry per CDR3 protein. The sample has about 400,000 distinct CDR3 sequences, 65% to 80% seen once. The material sequenced was sorted CD4+, CD8+, or CD8+CD57+ T cells (not recorded which) from PBMCs. The receptors were gathered from a human donor in good health, serving as a control.

V usage is TRBV2 and J usage is TRBJ2-7, with 8 bases that match TRBD1. This CDR3 is 13 amino acids long. Germline V gives CDR1 SNHLY, CDR2 FYNNEI. V trimming: 4 bases; J trimming: 6 bases; junction bases outside the gene matches: 5. CDR3 sequence: CASSGQGAGEQYF. For the CDR3, the DNA is TGTGCCAGCAGTGGTCAGGGGGCTGGCGAGCAGTACTTC.

In its sample, this clonotype was seen once. This sequence joins TRBV11-2 and TRBJ2-7; the match to TRBD2 covers 7 bases. This CDR3 spans 14 amino acids. Germline loops: CDR1 SGHAT, CDR2 FQNNGV. J gave up 2 bases and V 8 bases, and 9 bases lay outside the gene matches. The CDR3 sequence: CASFRGETAYEQYF. DNA of the CDR3: TGTGCCAGCTTCCGGGGGGAGACTGCCTACGAGCAGTACTTC.

On this clonotype itself: It is unclear where the CDR3 begins or ends on the DNA, so no DNA is shown, and the CDR3 is as TCRdb lists it. The chain employs TRBV1 and TRBJ1-1. TRBV1 is marked as a pseudogene. 21 amino acids form the CDR3, both terminal residues included. The CDR3 region is CCPPLVDFCASRTDRGGEAFF.

The sample holds many counts of this clonotype. The rearrangement uses TRBV27 and TRBJ2-7, with D perhaps matching TRBD1 (6 bases). This CDR3 has 14 amino acids. Germline loops: CDR1 MNHEY, CDR2 SMNVEV (reference sequence). The V end was cut by 5 bases, the J end by 7 bases, with 18 bases between. Written as DNA, the CDR3 is TGTGCCAGCAGTACCCGGACTCCGCAGGGGGAGCAGTACTTC. Amino acids: CASSTRTPQGEQYF.

On this clonotype itself: The conserved closing phenylalanine or tryptophan is absent in this CDR3, likely reflecting a read error. The DNA is left out, because the CDR3 cannot be placed on it with certainty; the CDR3 is given as TCRdb lists it. The rearrangement uses TRBV19 and TRBJ1-3; TRBD1, the table's D call, was not compared with the DNA. Both ends counted, the CDR3 spans 16 residues. Germline lookup yields CDR1 LNHDA and CDR2 SQIVND (reference sequence). The CDR3 here is CASSLGGGGDTQYFYL.

The chain uses TRBV7-2 and TRBJ1-2; D is ambiguous. This CDR3 is 16 amino acids long. Germline V gene data show CDR1 as SGHTA and CDR2 as FQGNSA. Trimming cost V 4 bases and J 5 bases, with 20 bases left between them. Written as DNA, the CDR3 is TGTGCCAGCAGCTGGCATCGAAGGGTGGGTGAATATGGCTACACCTTC. This sequence encodes CASSWHRRVGEYGYTF.

V gene TRBV25-1 combines with J gene TRBJ2-2; D gene uncertain. The V end was cut by 3 bases, the J end by 0 bases, with 5 bases between. Germline values: CDR1 MGHDK, CDR2 SYGVNS. The CDR3 sequence is 14 residues long. CDR3 amino acids: CASSDPSNTGELFF. CDR3 coding DNA: TGTGCCAGCAGTGACCCATCGAACACCGGGGAGCTGTTTTTT. Full variable domain (outside the CDR3, taken from reference TRBV25-1 and TRBJ2-2): EADIYQTPRYLVIGTGKKITLECSQTMGHDKMYWYQQDPGMELHLIHYSYGVNSTEKGDLSSESTVSRIRTEHFPLTLESARPSHTSQYLCASSDPSNTGELFFGEGSRLTVL.

The chain links TRBV3-1 to TRBJ1-1; no reliable D call. Trimming shortened V by 2 bases and J by 3 bases, and 7 bases separated the two germline ends. The CDR3 covers 13 residues. Looked up from germline, CDR1 is LGHDT and CDR2 is YNNKEL (reference sequence). The CDR3 region has the DNA TGTGCCAGCAGCCAAAATCCGGACACTGAAGCTTTCTTT. It translates to CASSQNPDTEAFF. Variable domain in full (rest from reference TRBV3-1 and TRBJ1-1): DTAVSQTPKYLVTQMGNDKSIKCEQNLGHDTMYWYKQDSKKFLKIMFSYNNKELIINETVPNRFSPKSPDKAHLNLHINSLELGDSAVYFCASSQNPDTEAFFGQGTRLTVV.

This clonotype has a single count. The junction departs from germline at one end; a sequencing error may be responsible. The chain carries TRBV2 and TRBJ2-7; D gene uncertain. Germline V CDR1 and CDR2: SNHLY, FYNNEI. The CDR3 is made up of 12 amino acids. CDR3 DNA: TGTGCCAGCAGCGGAGTAAGCTACGAGCAGTACTTT. It is translated as CASSGVSYEQYF. Complete variable domain (other parts from reference TRBV2 and TRBJ2-7): EPEVTQTPSHQVTQMGQEVILRCVPISNHLYFYWYRQILGQKVEFLVSFYNNEISEKSEIFDDQFSVERPDGSNFTLKIRSTKLEDSAMYFCASSGVSYEQYFGPGTRLTVT.

In regard to this clonotype: The junction differs from germline at one of its ends, possibly a read error. This chain connects TRBV10-3 to TRBJ2-1; either TRBD1 or TRBD2 may supply D (5 bases each). The CDR3 has 17 amino acids. The germline V gene encodes CDR1 ENHRY and CDR2 SYGVKD. The CDR3 DNA follows: TGTGCCAGCAGTTACGCGATGACCCCGGGGCTCTGCAATGAGCAGTTCTTC. This codes for CASSYAMTPGLCNEQFF.

The rearrangement links TRBV19 to TRBJ1-2, with 7 bases fitting TRBD1. J was trimmed by 1 base and V by 5 bases; bases with no gene match: 13. The germline V gene encodes CDR1 LNHDA and CDR2 SQIVND (reference sequence). The CDR3 has 17 residues. CDR3 coding DNA: TGTGCCAGTAGTGGATTCTCCCGGGACAGCAGTAACTATGGCTACACCTTC. Translation gives CASSGFSRDSSNYGYTF.

CDR3 protein: CASSEARGSIETQYF. CDR3 in DNA: TGTGCCAGCAGTGAAGCCAGAGGCTCGATAGAGACCCAGTACTTC. The genes are TRBV9 and TRBJ2-5; D remains ambiguous. Germline assignment: CDR1 SGDLS and CDR2 YYNGEE. There are 15 residues in the CDR3. V was shortened by 5 bases and J by 4 bases, with 18 bases between the two germline ends.

In this sample, this clonotype turned up many times. The chain links TRBV6-5 to TRBJ1-5, with D unclear. Germline V gene lookup returns CDR1 MNHEY and CDR2 SVGAGI. With 2 bases removed from V and 0 bases from J, the gap between germline ends came to 11 bases. This CDR3 is built from 16 residues. In nucleotides, the CDR3 is TGTGCCAGCAGTTACATTGGCAACTATAGCAATCAGCCCCAGCATTTT. Translating gives CASSYIGNYSNQPQHF.

Comments on this clonotype: Germline and junction disagree at one end, which may indicate a read error. J is TRBJ2-2 and V is TRBV7-2; 9 bases match TRBD1. The germline V gene has CDR1 SGHTA and CDR2 FQGNSA. CDR3 size: 15 residues. The CDR3 reads CASSSRTGDSRELFF. As DNA, the CDR3 is TGTGCCAGCAGCTCGCGGACAGGGGATTCGCGGGAGTTGTTTTTT. The full variable domain, with the rest looked up from reference TRBV7-2 and TRBJ2-2, is GAGVSQSPSNKVTEKGKDVELRCDPISGHTALYWYRQSLGQGLEFLIYFQGNSAPDKSGLPSDRFSAERTGGSVSTLTIQRTQQEDSAVYLCASSSRTGDSRELFFGEGSRLTVL.

The rearrangement links TRBV20-1 to TRBJ2-2; the D is unclear. CDR1 is DFQATT, CDR2 SNEGSKA, per germline (reference sequence). The CDR3 has 20 amino acids. The germline V and J ends were trimmed by 0 bases and 6 bases, with 29 bases remaining between them. For the CDR3, the DNA is TGCAGTGCTAGAGAGTCGCACGGACCCTGGGTCAGCTATAGACCCGGGGAGCTGTTTTTT. It encodes CSARESHGPWVSYRPGELFF.

This clonotype was found many times. This sequence joins TRBV6-6 and TRBJ1-3; the match to TRBD1 covers 8 bases. CDR3 size: 17 residues. Germline assignment: CDR1 MNHNY and CDR2 SVGAGI (reference sequence). V trimming: 6 bases; J trimming: 0 bases; junction bases outside the gene matches: 10. CDR3 in DNA: TGTGCCAGCAGCGGACAGGGACAGCGGAGCTCTGGAAACACCATATATTTT. The encoded protein is CASSGQGQRSSGNTIYF.

With regard to this clonotype: Since no conserved phenylalanine or tryptophan closes the CDR3, a read error is the likely cause. This chain connects TRBV4-3 to TRBJ2-3; D gene unclear. V gave up 5 bases and J gave up 4 bases, with 7 bases separating them. Germline lookup yields CDR1 LGHNA and CDR2 YSLEER. The CDR3 totals 12 residues. CDR3 sequence (DNA): TGCGCCAGCAGCTTAGTTTCAGATACGCAGTATCTT. This gives the protein CASSLVSDTQYL.

The chain links TRBV2 to TRBJ2-3; D is ambiguous. The CDR3 runs to 11 residues. CDR1 is SNHLY and CDR2 is FYNNEI in the germline V gene. The V gene lost 7 bases and the J gene lost 4 bases, with 6 bases spanning the gap. The CDR3 is CASTTADTQYF. CDR3 DNA sequence: TGTGCCAGCACTACGGCAGATACGCAGTATTTT.

The chain employs TRBV10-3 and TRBJ1-2; no clear D. V lost 0 bases and J 5 bases, leaving 13 bases between the germline ends. The CDR3 contains 15 residues. CDR1 is ENHRY, CDR2 SYGVKD, per germline. The DNA of the CDR3 is TGTGCCATCAGTGAGTCAGCTCATAAGACGTATGGCTACACCTTC. This sequence encodes CAISESAHKTYGYTF.